These 12 T cell receptor beta chains came from one sample sequenced in a study of OX40 agonist ivuxolimab in advanced cancers. The repertoire was sequenced with immunoSEQ multiplex PCR; TCRdb's copy has only in-frame clones and lacks some. This table holds around 80,000 clones, approximately 92% found once. The input for sequencing was CD4+ or CD8+ T cells sorted from blood, taken in a trial of the OX40 agonist ivuxolimab. The receptors derive from an adult with an advanced solid tumor such as melanoma, head and neck, liver or kidney cancer.

The chain has TRBV19 and TRBJ2-7; weak D call: TRBD2 (5 bases). V shed 10 bases and J shed 11 bases, with 21 bases lying between them. CDR1 is LNHDA and CDR2 is SQIVND in the germline V gene (reference sequence). The CDR3 has 12 amino acids. CDR3 residues: CAIPASGTSKYF. The CDR3 DNA follows: TGTGCCATCCCGGCCAGCGGTACGAGTAAGTACTTC. Filled out from reference TRBV19 and TRBJ2-7, the complete variable domain reads DGGITQSPKYLFRKEGQNVTLSCEQNLNHDAMYWYRQDPGQGLRLIYYSQIVNDFQKGDIAEGYSVSREKKESFPLTVTSAQKNPTAFYLCAIPASGTSKYFGPGTRLTVT.

This chain uses TRBV7-8 with TRBJ1-3; D uncertain. V lost 0 bases and J 0 bases, leaving 6 bases between the germline ends. Per the germline V gene, CDR1 is SGHVS and CDR2 is FQNEAQ. This CDR3 has 15 amino acids. The DNA for the CDR3 is TGTGCCAGCAGCTTAGCCGAGAGCTCTGGAAACACCATATATTTT. Protein sequence: CASSLAESSGNTIYF. The variable domain in full, completed from reference TRBV7-8 and TRBJ1-3, reads GAGVSQSPRYKVAKRGQDVALRCDPISGHVSLFWYQQALGQGPEFLTYFQNEAQLDKSGLPSDRFFAERPEGSVSTLKIQRTQQEDSAVYLCASSLAESSGNTIYFGEGSWLTVV.

In DNA, the CDR3 is TGTGCCAGCAGCTCCCACAATTCATACGAGCAGTACTTC. Its translation: CASSSHNSYEQYF. The chain has TRBV5-5 and TRBJ2-7; D call uncertain. Germline V CDR1 and CDR2: SGHKS, YYEKEE (reference sequence). The CDR3 covers 13 residues. The V gene lost 3 bases and the J gene lost 4 bases, with 11 bases spanning the gap. Full variable domain (remainder filled in from reference TRBV5-5 and TRBJ2-7): DAGVTQSPTHLIKTRGQQVTLRCSPISGHKSVSWYQQVLGQGPQFIFQYYEKEERGRGNFPDRFSARQFPNYSSELNVNALLLGDSALYLCASSSHNSYEQYFGPGTRLTVT.

The genes are TRBV2 and TRBJ2-5; D perhaps matches TRBD2 (6 bases). The V gene's germline CDR1 is SNHLY and CDR2 FYNNEI. The CDR3 consists of 15 residues. Trimming pared 1 base from V and 6 bases from J, leaving 15 bases between. The CDR3 DNA sequence: TGTGCCAGCAGTGAAGGGGGCGGGGCTGAAAAGACCCAGTACTTC. Protein sequence: CASSEGGGAEKTQYF. The entire variable domain, with the rest obtained from reference TRBV2 and TRBJ2-5, is as follows: EPEVTQTPSHQVTQMGQEVILRCVPISNHLYFYWYRQILGQKVEFLVSFYNNEISEKSEIFDDQFSVERPDGSNFTLKIRSTKLEDSAMYFCASSEGGGAEKTQYFGPGTRLLVL.

The chain carries TRBV9 and TRBJ2-3; D call uncertain. V dropped 7 bases and J dropped 6 bases, with 9 bases sitting between them. CDR1 and CDR2 (germline): SGDLS, YYNGEE. CDR3 length equals 11 residues. CDR3 loop: CASGVLDTQYF. The CDR3, as DNA: TGTGCCAGCGGGGTTTTGGATACGCAGTATTTT.

This clone was recorded only once. The chain recombines TRBV9 with TRBJ2-3; 8 bases are a match to TRBD2. From germline, CDR1 is SGDLS and CDR2 YYNGEE. The ends lost 3 bases at V and 5 bases at J; junction bases unmatched: 14. The CDR3 length is 17 residues. The CDR3 sequence is CASSEGSGAVVQDTQYF. The DNA of the CDR3 is TGTGCCAGCAGCGAGGGTAGCGGGGCCGTGGTTCAAGATACGCAGTATTTT. Based on the CDR3 plus reference TRBV9 and TRBJ2-3, the full variable domain is DSGVTQTPKHLITATGQRVTLRCSPRSGDLSVYWYQQSLDQGLQFLIQYYNGEERAKGNILERFSAQQFPDLHSELNLSSLELGDSALYFCASSEGSGAVVQDTQYFGPGTRLTVL.

This clone is a singleton in its sample. The V gene is TRBV6-1, the J gene TRBJ1-1, with 7 bases matching TRBD1. CDR1 and CDR2 (germline): MNHNS, SASEGT. The CDR3 extends over 14 amino acids. The V and J ends lost 3 bases and 4 bases, in that order; junction bases with no gene match: 5. DNA of the CDR3: TGTGCCAGCAGTGAGCTAGGGGGCTTCACTGAAGCTTTCTTT. As protein: CASSELGGFTEAFF.

Here the CDR3 reads CAWNARTDNTEAFF. The CDR3 DNA is TGTGCCTGGAACGCTAGGACAGATAACACTGAAGCTTTCTTT. V usage is TRBV30 and J usage is TRBJ1-1; TRBD1 might be the D (6 bases). Trimming left V 4 bases short and J 2 bases short, with 14 bases between. This CDR3 region has 14 residues. Per germline, CDR1 GTSNPN and CDR2 SVGIG (reference sequence).

The CDR3 sequence: CASSETLGGQGTYEQYF. The CDR3 bases are TGTGCCAGCAGTGAAACCCTAGGGGGACAGGGGACCTACGAGCAGTACTTC. The chain links TRBV2 to TRBJ2-7, with TRBD1 matching over 10 bases. V shed 2 bases, J shed 2 bases, and the junction held 9 bases outside the gene matches. CDR1 is SNHLY, CDR2 FYNNEI, per germline. The length of the CDR3 is 17 residues.

This clone showed up just once. V is TRBV30 and J is TRBJ1-5; weak D call: TRBD1 (5 bases). Germline V gives CDR1 GTSNPN, CDR2 SVGIG (reference sequence). The CDR3 spans 13 residues. V lost 4 bases to trimming and J lost 2 bases, with 9 bases between them. CDR3 sequence: CAWNGGGNQPQHF. Here the CDR3 DNA reads TGTGCCTGGAACGGGGGAGGCAATCAGCCCCAGCATTTT.

The chain joins TRBV5-5 to TRBJ1-1, with a weak D call TRBD1 (6 bases). Trimming pared 4 bases from V and 4 bases from J, leaving 17 bases between. The CDR3 consists of 15 residues. CDR1 is SGHKS, CDR2 YYEKEE, per germline (reference sequence). For the CDR3, the DNA is TGTGCCAGCAGCGGACAGAGCTATCCACCCACTGAAGCTTTCTTT. It encodes CASSGQSYPPTEAFF. Full variable domain (outside the CDR3, taken from reference TRBV5-5 and TRBJ1-1): DAGVTQSPTHLIKTRGQQVTLRCSPISGHKSVSWYQQVLGQGPQFIFQYYEKEERGRGNFPDRFSARQFPNYSSELNVNALLLGDSALYLCASSGQSYPPTEAFFGQGTRLTVV.

This sequence joins TRBV5-1 and TRBJ2-7; D gene ambiguous. V shed 4 bases and J shed 5 bases, with 16 bases lying between them. The CDR3 has 14 amino acids. CDR1 and CDR2 from the germline V gene are SGHRS and YFSETQ. The CDR3 is CASSPGVPRDEQYF. In DNA, the CDR3 is TGCGCCAGCAGCCCCGGTGTCCCGAGAGACGAGCAGTACTTC.